The 30 T cell receptor beta chains reported below all come from one sample, sequenced in a study of memory CD4+ T cells and cytomegalovirus serostatus. Single viable CD3+CD4+CD8-CD45RO+ cells were sorted as the memory CD4+ T cells. TCRdb's table, derived via immunoSEQ multiplex PCR, lists solely in-frame clones and lacks some. This sample has under 50,000 clones, with 75% to 80% found just once. Sequencing input: memory CD4+ T cells from blood. The receptors were sampled from an adult in good health and CMV-seronegative.

This clone appeared a single time. The chain couples TRBV2 to TRBJ2-2, with 11 nucleotides matching TRBD2. The germline gives CDR1 SNHLY, CDR2 FYNNEI. The CDR3 consists of 16 residues. The ends lost 6 bases at V and 7 bases at J; junction bases unmatched: 10. CDR3 bases: TGTGCCAGCAGAATTAGCGGGGGGGCCTCGAGCGGGGAGCTGTTTTTT. Translation: CASRISGGASSGELFF.

This chain joins TRBV7-3 and TRBJ2-1; TRBD2 agrees at 13 bases. The ends lost 0 bases at V and 10 bases at J; junction bases unmatched: 3. CDR3 length: 15 residues. Germline CDR1 is SGHTA and CDR2 is FQGTGA. The CDR3: CASSLTGLAGSEQFF. CDR3 bases: TGTGCCAGCAGCTTAACGGGACTAGCGGGGAGCGAGCAGTTCTTC.

This clone was detected only a few times. CDR3 loop: CASRDGRGGYNEQFF. Here the CDR3 DNA reads TGTGCCAGCAGGGACGGTCGAGGAGGCTACAATGAGCAGTTCTTC. The gene calls are TRBV2 and TRBJ2-1; D might be TRBD2 (5 bases). V shed 6 bases and J shed 3 bases, with 15 bases lying between them. Germline lookup yields CDR1 SNHLY and CDR2 FYNNEI. The CDR3 runs to 15 residues.

The rearrangement joins TRBV2 to TRBJ2-3, with 10 bases aligning to TRBD2. The V and J ends lost 8 bases and 6 bases, in that order; junction bases with no gene match: 14. The CDR3 has 16 residues. Per the germline V gene, CDR1 is SNHLY and CDR2 is FYNNEI. The CDR3 sequence: CASLSLWSGGVDTQYF. The CDR3, as DNA: TGTGCCAGCCTATCCCTGTGGAGCGGGGGGGTGGATACGCAGTATTTT.

This chain uses TRBV6-1 with TRBJ2-1; the match to TRBD2 covers 11 bases. The germline V gene has CDR1 MNHNS and CDR2 SASEGT. The V segment lost 5 bases and the J segment 9 bases; nucleotides outside the gene matches: 9. The length of the CDR3 is 15 residues. In DNA, the CDR3 is TGTGCCAGCAGTCCAAATAGCGGGGGGGCCGTTGAGCAGTTCTTC. Its protein is CASSPNSGGAVEQFF.

J is TRBJ2-3 and V is TRBV7-2; D may be TRBD1 or TRBD2 (6 bases each). The V end lost 1 base, the J end lost 1 base, and 9 bases lay between the germline ends. There are 15 residues in the CDR3. Germline CDR1 and CDR2: SGHTA and FQGNSA. In DNA, the CDR3 is TGTGCCAGCAGCTTAGGTAGGGGGGGCACAGATACGCAGTATTTT. This codes for CASSLGRGGTDTQYF.

The rearrangement joins TRBV19 to TRBJ1-5; TRBD1 is a possible D gene (6 bases). Germline V gives CDR1 LNHDA, CDR2 SQIVND (reference sequence). V lost 4 bases to trimming and J lost 3 bases, with 10 bases between them. This CDR3 spans 14 amino acids. CDR3 sequence: CASSRDTFNQPQHF. CDR3 nucleotides: TGTGCCAGTAGTAGGGACACATTCAATCAGCCCCAGCATTTT.

This clone was seen more than once but under ten times. The chain has TRBV30 and TRBJ1-1; no clear D gene. CDR3 length equals 12 residues. Germline CDR1 and CDR2: GTSNPN and SVGIG (reference sequence). The V end lost 6 bases, the J end lost 7 bases, and 15 bases lay between the germline ends. CDR3 region: CACLDEANEAFF. The CDR3 nucleotides read TGTGCCTGCCTTGACGAAGCTAATGAAGCTTTCTTT.

This clone has more than one count but fewer than ten. The CDR3 reads CASSYRTGDNQPQHF. CDR3 bases: TGTGCCAGCAGTTACCGGACAGGGGACAATCAGCCCCAGCATTTT. The rearrangement uses TRBV6-5 and TRBJ1-5, with 9 bases fitting TRBD1. Germline V gene sequence: CDR1 MNHEY, CDR2 SVGAGI. This CDR3 is built from 15 residues. V trimming: 2 bases; J trimming: 3 bases; junction bases outside the gene matches: 2.

In its sample, this clone was seen once. The chain couples TRBV4-2 to TRBJ2-3; maybe TRBD2 (7 bases). Germline loops: CDR1 LGHNA, CDR2 YNFKEQ. The CDR3 is 17 residues long. With 0 bases removed from V and 2 bases from J, the gap between germline ends came to 15 bases. The CDR3 protein is CASSQEPGGGVTDTQYF. In nucleotides, the CDR3 is TGTGCCAGCAGCCAAGAGCCGGGGGGCGGAGTCACAGATACGCAGTATTTT.

This chain links TRBV30 with TRBJ1-1; D is possibly TRBD1 (5 bases). Trimming left V 8 bases short and J 3 bases short, with 10 bases between. In germline, CDR1 is GTSNPN, CDR2 SVGIG (reference sequence). The CDR3 spans 11 residues. This CDR3 reads CALQGYTEAFF. The DNA for the CDR3 is TGTGCCCTCCAGGGTTACACTGAAGCTTTCTTT.

The chain links TRBV11-2 to TRBJ1-6; 11 bases are a match to TRBD1. Trimming removed 5 bases from V and 7 bases from J; junction bases left unmatched: 7. Per germline, CDR1 SGHAT and CDR2 FQNNGV. The CDR3 totals 16 residues. The CDR3 loop reads CASSLADRGQNSPLHF. CDR3 DNA: TGTGCCAGCAGCCTCGCGGACAGGGGGCAGAATTCACCCCTCCACTTT. Together with reference TRBV11-2 and TRBJ1-6, the CDR3 gives the full variable domain: EAGVAQSPRYKIIEKRQSVAFWCNPISGHATLYWYQQILGQGPKLLIQFQNNGVVDDSQLPKDRFSAERLKGVDSTLKIQPAKLEDSAVYLCASSLADRGQNSPLHFGNGTRLTVT.

CDR3 coding DNA: TGTGCCAGCAGCTCCCTTGGGGCCGGGGAGCTGTTTTTT. Translating gives CASSSLGAGELFF. The chain couples TRBV7-2 to TRBJ2-2; no firm D call. This CDR3 is built from 13 residues. The V end lost 4 bases, the J end lost 6 bases, and 9 bases lay between the germline ends. Germline-derived CDR1 and CDR2 are SGHTA and FQGNSA.

The chain joins TRBV6-1 to TRBJ1-6, with D possibly TRBD1 on 6 matching bases. Germline-derived CDR1 and CDR2 are MNHNS and SASEGT. The CDR3 covers 12 residues. V lost 2 bases and J lost 10, with 6 bases in between. The CDR3 bases are TGTGCCAGCAGTGAAAGGGGGTCACCCCTCCACTTT. Its protein product is CASSERGSPLHF.

The V call is TRBV19, the J call TRBJ1-6; TRBD1 agrees at 7 bases. J gave up 10 bases and V 6 bases, and 9 bases lay outside the gene matches. From germline, CDR1 is LNHDA and CDR2 SQIVND (reference sequence). This CDR3 region has 14 residues. The CDR3: CASSPTGMDSPLHF. The CDR3 DNA reads as TGTGCCAGTAGCCCGACAGGGATGGACTCACCCCTCCACTTT.

This clone has just a few counts. This chain uses TRBV5-1 with TRBJ1-5; weak D call: TRBD1 (6 bases). This CDR3 region has 14 residues. Trimming took off 0 bases at V and 6 bases at J, with 10 bases between the two ends. CDR1 is SGHRS, CDR2 YFSETQ, per germline. CDR3 DNA: TGCGCCAGCAGCTTGGCGGGGGCTGGTCAGCCCCAGCATTTT. Translated, it gives CASSLAGAGQPQHF.

The chain combines TRBV19 with TRBJ1-5; TRBD1 might be the D (5 bases). Germline V gene lookup returns CDR1 LNHDA and CDR2 SQIVND (reference sequence). With 7 bases removed from V and 1 base from J, the gap between germline ends came to 11 bases. The CDR3 is made up of 14 amino acids. CDR3 sequence: CASTQGQSNQPQHF. In nucleotides, the CDR3 is TGTGCCAGTACCCAGGGCCAAAGCAATCAGCCCCAGCATTTT.

This sequence joins TRBV7-5 and TRBJ2-1; the table's D call TRBD2 went unverified against the DNA. TRBV7-5 is shown as a pseudogene. This CDR3 has 15 residues. Here the CDR3 reads CARSLRLADYNEQFF. CDR3 DNA: TGTGCCAGAAGCCTACGACTAGCGGACTACAATGAGCAGTTCTTC.

This chain joins TRBV7-8 and TRBJ1-2; a possible D gene is TRBD1 (6 bases). The ends were cut back, 2 bases at V and 10 bases at J, with 20 bases in the middle. The CDR3 consists of 15 residues. CDR1 SGHVS and CDR2 FQNEAQ come from the germline V gene. CDR3 nucleotides: TGTGCCAGCAGCTTATCGGACAGTCGATATGGCGACTACACCTTC. Protein product: CASSLSDSRYGDYTF.

V gene TRBV7-8 combines with J gene TRBJ2-7, with D hard to call. Germline CDR1 SGHVS, CDR2 FQNEAQ. Trimming removed 5 bases at V and 3 bases at J, with 11 bases between. The CDR3 is 13 residues long. The CDR3 is CASSHGRSYEQYF. The CDR3 DNA sequence: TGTGCCAGCAGCCACGGACGTAGCTACGAGCAGTACTTC.

CDR3: CASSLAGGDTGELFF. The CDR3 nucleotides read TGCGCCAGCAGCTTGGCTGGGGGAGACACCGGGGAGCTGTTTTTT. The chain has TRBV5-1 and TRBJ2-2; D may be TRBD1 or TRBD2 (5 bases each). Trimming pared 0 bases from V and 3 bases from J, leaving 9 bases between. This CDR3 has 15 amino acids. The germline V gene has CDR1 SGHRS and CDR2 YFSETQ. The variable domain in full, with the rest retrieved from reference TRBV5-1 and TRBJ2-2, is KAGVTQTPRYLIKTRGQQVTLSCSPISGHRSVSWYQQTPGQGLQFLFEYFSETQRNKGNFPGRFSGRQFSNSRSEMNVSTLELGDSALYLCASSLAGGDTGELFFGEGSRLTVL.

The chain joins TRBV5-6 to TRBJ1-1; maybe TRBD1 (6 bases). The ends were cut back, 3 bases at V and 10 bases at J, with 22 bases in the middle. Germline CDR1 reads SGHDT; CDR2 reads YYEEEE. CDR3 size: 15 residues. The CDR3 is CASSSQLGGSRGAFF. The CDR3 DNA reads as TGTGCCAGCAGCTCGCAGCTGGGGGGGAGCAGGGGAGCTTTCTTT.

This clone was detected a few times. CDR3 DNA: TGTGCCAGCAGCAGTAGCGGGATTGCGACCCAGTACTTC. Amino acids: CASSSSGIATQYF. V usage is TRBV7-8 and J usage is TRBJ2-5; TRBD2 matches at 8 bases. V lost 5 bases, J lost 7 bases, and 6 bases stayed unmatched. In germline, CDR1 is SGHVS, CDR2 FQNEAQ. The CDR3 contains 13 residues.

A note on this clone: At the DNA level, this CDR3 is encoded by other sequences in the same sample as well. This chain joins TRBV6-1 and TRBJ1-2; D gene ambiguous. Deletions cut 1 base from V and 3 bases from J, with 3 bases between. Germline V gene data show CDR1 as MNHNS and CDR2 as SASEGT. The CDR3 runs 12 residues. CDR3 protein: CASSEGYYGYTF. CDR3 nucleotide sequence: TGTGCCAGCAGTGAAGGATACTATGGCTACACCTTC.

CDR3 sequence: CASSFRGTEAFF. CDR3 nucleotides: TGTGCCAGCAGCTTCCGGGGCACTGAAGCTTTCTTT. J is TRBJ1-1 and V is TRBV5-5; D is ambiguous. The V gene lost 2 bases and the J gene lost 4 bases, with 6 bases spanning the gap. The CDR3 loop spans 12 amino acids. The V gene's germline CDR1 is SGHKS and CDR2 YYEKEE (reference sequence). Combining the CDR3 with reference TRBV5-5 and TRBJ1-1 gives the whole variable domain DAGVTQSPTHLIKTRGQQVTLRCSPISGHKSVSWYQQVLGQGPQFIFQYYEKEERGRGNFPDRFSARQFPNYSSELNVNALLLGDSALYLCASSFRGTEAFFGQGTRLTVV.

This rearrangement joins TRBV5-1 to TRBJ2-7; TRBD1 is a possible D gene (6 bases). Germline-derived CDR1 and CDR2 are SGHRS and YFSETQ. This CDR3 spans 21 amino acids. The ends were cut back, 1 base at V and 0 bases at J, with 29 bases in the middle. CDR3 loop: CASSLPLTRDTATSSSYEQYF. CDR3 bases: TGCGCCAGCAGCTTGCCCCTAACCCGGGACACAGCCACCTCCAGCTCCTACGAGCAGTACTTC.

The chain employs TRBV5-1 and TRBJ1-5; 7 bases match TRBD1. Germline V gene sequence: CDR1 SGHRS, CDR2 YFSETQ. The CDR3 totals 15 residues. V lost 2 bases to trimming and J lost 4 bases; unmatched junction nucleotides: 6. Written as DNA, the CDR3 is TGCGCCAGCAGCTTAGAACAGGGGCCGAATCAGCCCCAGCATTTT. This translates into CASSLEQGPNQPQHF.

J is TRBJ2-5 and V is TRBV6-6; possibly TRBD1 for D (6 bases). There are 13 residues in the CDR3. Trimming shortened V by 4 bases and J by 5 bases, and 11 bases separated the two germline ends. Germline loops: CDR1 MNHNY, CDR2 SVGAGI (reference sequence). The CDR3 bases are TGTGCCAGCAGTTTACTCCAGGGGGAGACCCAGTACTTC. Translated: CASSLLQGETQYF.

V is TRBV7-9 and J is TRBJ2-7, with 11 bases matching TRBD1. The CDR3 extends over 13 amino acids. The ends lost 8 bases at V and 7 bases at J; junction bases unmatched: 7. Looked up from germline, CDR1 is SEHNR and CDR2 is FQNEAQ (reference sequence). CDR3 sequence (DNA): TGTGCCAGCGGTGGACAGGGGGCTCAAGAGCAGTACTTC. Protein sequence: CASGGQGAQEQYF.

This clone appeared a single time. The genes are TRBV19 and TRBJ1-4, with 7 bases aligning to TRBD1. From germline, CDR1 is LNHDA and CDR2 SQIVND (reference sequence). The CDR3 sequence is 15 residues long. V trimming: 6 bases; J trimming: 4 bases; junction bases outside the gene matches: 8. DNA for the CDR3: TGTGCCAGTAGCCAAAGGACAGGAGATAATGAAAAACTGTTTTTT. It is translated as CASSQRTGDNEKLFF.